Shown below are 22 T cell receptor beta chains from a single sample sequenced in a study of blood T cell repertoires in COVID-19. Data came from immunoSEQ multiplex PCR; TCRdb stores just in-frame clones and leaves some out. The sample has 45,000 to 55,000 clones; around 65% are singletons. Material for sequencing was peripheral blood. The receptors stem from an older woman with acute or convalescent COVID-19.

The chain couples TRBV5-4 to TRBJ2-3, with 11 positions matching TRBD2. V shed 4 bases and J 1 base; nucleotides not matched to a gene: 2. There are 15 residues in the CDR3. CDR1 and CDR2 (germline): SGHNT, YYREEE (reference sequence). The CDR3 DNA sequence: TGTGCCAGCAGCACGGGACTAGCGGGCACAGATACGCAGTATTTT. It translates to CASSTGLAGTDTQYF.

In this sample, this clone turned up a few times. The gene calls are TRBV19 and TRBJ1-4, with 11 nucleotides matching TRBD1. This CDR3 has 15 amino acids. The germline V gene encodes CDR1 LNHDA and CDR2 SQIVND (reference sequence). V gave up 3 bases and J gave up 4 bases; unmatched junction bases: 1. CDR3 sequence: CASSMGTGGNEKLFF. The CDR3 DNA reads TGTGCCAGTAGTATGGGGACAGGGGGTAATGAAAAACTGTTTTTT. The full variable domain, in which reference TRBV19 and TRBJ1-4 provide the parts outside the CDR3, is DGGITQSPKYLFRKEGQNVTLSCEQNLNHDAMYWYRQDPGQGLRLIYYSQIVNDFQKGDIAEGYSVSREKKESFPLTVTSAQKNPTAFYLCASSMGTGGNEKLFFGSGTQLSVL.

This clone was counted at least ten times. V gene TRBV7-2 combines with J gene TRBJ2-2; D ambiguous. The CDR3 has 13 residues. From germline, CDR1 is SGHTA and CDR2 FQGNSA. Trimming cost V 5 bases and J 2 bases, with 6 bases left between them. The CDR3 is CASSPKNTGELFF. The CDR3 bases are TGTGCCAGCAGCCCCAAAAACACCGGGGAGCTGTTTTTT.

The sample holds many counts of this clone. This chain uses TRBV11-2 with TRBJ1-3, with D possibly matching TRBD1 (5 bases). V was trimmed by 4 bases and J by 4 bases, leaving 8 bases between them. The CDR3 is 13 residues long. The V gene's germline CDR1 is SGHAT and CDR2 FQNNGV. The CDR3: CASSSGVGNTIYF. CDR3 nucleotide sequence: TGTGCCAGCAGCTCGGGGGTCGGAAACACCATATATTTT.

The chain is built from TRBV3-1 (or the pseudogene TRBV3-2) and TRBJ1-6, with 8 bases lining up with TRBD1. Germline-derived CDR1 and CDR2 are LGHDT and YNNKEL (reference sequence). This CDR3 has 16 residues. The V segment lost 0 bases and the J segment 9 bases; nucleotides outside the gene matches: 7. The CDR3 region has the DNA TGTGCCAGCAGCCAAGAATCCCAGGGGGCCATTTCACCCCTCCACTTT. This codes for CASSQESQGAISPLHF.

V and J are TRBV7-3 and TRBJ2-1, with D tentatively TRBD1 (7 bases). Per the germline V gene, CDR1 is SGHTA and CDR2 is FQGTGA. Trimming cost V 5 bases and J 0 bases, with 17 bases left between them. The CDR3 loop spans 17 amino acids. The CDR3: CASSAQGQTSSYNEQFF. The DNA of the CDR3 is TGTGCCAGCAGCGCACAGGGACAGACTAGCTCCTACAATGAGCAGTTCTTC.

The chain carries TRBV21-1 and TRBJ1-2; the table's TRBD1 call for D was not verified on the DNA. TRBV21-1 is tagged as a pseudogene. The CDR3 has 14 residues. CDR3 DNA sequence: TGTGCCAGCAGCCCCCCGGGACAGAACTATGGCTACACCTTC. It encodes CASSPPGQNYGYTF.

This chain joins TRBV24-1 and TRBJ1-5; the match to TRBD1 covers 11 bases. This CDR3 comprises 16 residues. V lost 4 bases and J lost 4; bases outside the gene matches: 5. Germline loops: CDR1 KGHDR, CDR2 SFDVKD. CDR3 loop: CATSDPGQGGNQPQHF. CDR3 in DNA: TGTGCCACCAGTGACCCGGGACAGGGGGGGAATCAGCCCCAGCATTTT.

This clone was picked up a small number of times. The chain carries TRBV27 and TRBJ1-1, with 9 bases fitting TRBD1. Trimming removed 5 bases from V and 0 bases from J; junction bases left unmatched: 16. CDR3 length: 19 amino acids. Germline CDR1 reads MNHEY; CDR2 reads SMNVEV (reference sequence). CDR3 sequence (DNA): TGTGCCAGCAGTACCGGGACAGGGTTTGTAGGTAGGGTGAACACTGAAGCTTTCTTT. As protein: CASSTGTGFVGRVNTEAFF.

V is TRBV13 and J is TRBJ2-1; TRBD2 matches 7 bases. This CDR3 is 16 amino acids long. Trimming cost V 5 bases and J 9 bases; bases outside gene matches: 16. The germline V gene has CDR1 PRHDT and CDR2 FYEKMQ (reference sequence). CDR3 amino acids: CASSPGTPLGEGEQFF. The DNA of the CDR3 is TGTGCCAGCAGCCCCGGGACTCCTCTTGGGGAGGGTGAGCAGTTCTTC.

This clone came up a few times. The genes are TRBV7-9 and TRBJ2-7; 8 bases line up with TRBD2. The CDR3 is 17 amino acids. V was clipped by 2 bases and J by 2 bases; unmatched bases: 11. Germline V gene data show CDR1 as SEHNR and CDR2 as FQNEAQ (reference sequence). The CDR3 DNA reads as TGTGCCAGCAGCTTAATGATGGGGGGCGGGAGGACCTACGAGCAGTACTTC. Its translation is CASSLMMGGGRTYEQYF.

The chain employs TRBV6-5 and TRBJ1-2; 7 nucleotides align to TRBD1. The CDR3 sequence is 15 residues long. The V and J ends lost 7 bases and 6 bases, in that order; junction bases with no gene match: 14. CDR1 and CDR2 from the germline V gene are MNHEY and SVGAGI. The CDR3 is CASKTGTALWDGYTF. CDR3 nucleotides: TGTGCCAGCAAGACCGGGACAGCACTATGGGATGGCTACACCTTC.

This clone was picked up a small number of times. This rearrangement joins TRBV19 to TRBJ2-5; TRBD1 matches at 8 bases. The V gene's germline CDR1 is LNHDA and CDR2 SQIVND (reference sequence). The CDR3 totals 13 residues. The trim removed 6 bases at V and 3 bases at J, leaving 3 bases unmatched. The CDR3 region is CASRGTGEETQYF. The CDR3 bases are TGTGCCAGTAGAGGGACAGGCGAAGAGACCCAGTACTTC.

The chain recombines TRBV3-1 (or the pseudogene TRBV3-2) with TRBJ1-3; D possibly corresponds to TRBD1 (5 bases). Germline CDR1 is LGHDT and CDR2 is YNNKEL (reference sequence). This CDR3 has 16 amino acids. V lost 1 base and J 0 bases, leaving 10 bases between the germline ends. The CDR3 sequence is CASSQGGLLSGNTIYF. CDR3 nucleotides: TGTGCCAGCAGCCAAGGGGGACTTCTCTCTGGAAACACCATATATTTT.

The chain uses TRBV29-1 and TRBJ1-2; unclear D gene. CDR3 length equals 14 residues. The germline V and J ends were trimmed by 1 base and 4 bases, with 13 bases remaining between them. Germline CDR1 is SQVTM and CDR2 is ANQGSEA. The DNA for the CDR3 is TGCAGCGTTGAAGGGGAGGGTTTGATCTATGGCTACACCTTC. Its translation: CSVEGEGLIYGYTF. Filled out from reference TRBV29-1 and TRBJ1-2, the complete variable domain reads SAVISQKPSRDICQRGTSLTIQCQVDSQVTMMFWYRQQPGQSLTLIATANQGSEATYESGFVIDKFPISRPNLTFSTLTVSNMSPEDSSIYLCSVEGEGLIYGYTFGSGTRLTVV.

The genes are TRBV27 and TRBJ2-3, with a possible D match to TRBD2 (6 bases). Trimming stripped 4 bases from V and 0 bases from J, with 8 bases between. The germline gives CDR1 MNHEY, CDR2 SMNVEV (reference sequence). The CDR3 contains 14 residues. In DNA, the CDR3 is TGTGCCAGCAGTTCCCGGGGGAGCACAGATACGCAGTATTTT. Amino acid sequence: CASSSRGSTDTQYF.

The rearrangement uses TRBV10-3 and TRBJ1-5; tentative D call: TRBD1 (5 bases). V was trimmed by 0 bases and J by 0 bases, leaving 15 bases between them. The CDR3 spans 18 residues. Germline-derived CDR1 and CDR2 are ENHRY and SYGVKD. CDR3 region: CAISESITGEISNQPQHF. As DNA, the CDR3 is TGTGCCATCAGTGAGTCTATTACAGGCGAGATTAGCAATCAGCCCCAGCATTTT.

This chain connects TRBV6-5 to TRBJ2-1; D might be TRBD2 (5 bases). Germline-derived CDR1 and CDR2 are MNHEY and SVGAGI. The V gene lost 11 bases and the J gene lost 7 bases, with 18 bases spanning the gap. This CDR3 region has 13 residues. In DNA form, the CDR3 reads TGTGCCTCCCGTGGGCTAGCCCAGAATGAGCAGTTCTTC. It specifies CASRGLAQNEQFF.

The CDR3 loop reads CASSPTLDPTYEQYF. In DNA form, the CDR3 reads TGTGCCAGCAGCCCTACCCTAGACCCCACCTACGAGCAGTACTTC. The V gene is TRBV28, the J gene TRBJ2-7; no clear D. Per the germline V gene, CDR1 is MDHEN and CDR2 is SYDVKM. CDR3 length: 15 residues. V lost 6 bases and J 2 bases, leaving 17 bases between the germline ends.

This clone has a single count. The CDR3 loop reads CASSKGPSGSSYNEQFF. The CDR3 region has the DNA TGTGCCAGTAGCAAAGGACCTAGCGGGAGCTCCTACAATGAGCAGTTCTTC. The rearrangement uses TRBV19 and TRBJ2-1; 10 bases fit TRBD2. Germline V gene lookup returns CDR1 LNHDA and CDR2 SQIVND (reference sequence). This CDR3 has 17 amino acids. J lost 0 bases, V lost 6 bases, and 8 bases had no gene match.

The table lists this clone with a few counts. V and J are TRBV11-2 and TRBJ2-1; a weak D match, TRBD2 (6 bases). CDR3 length: 16 residues. The V and J ends lost 1 base and 8 bases respectively, with 18 bases between them. The germline V gene has CDR1 SGHAT and CDR2 FQNNGV. The CDR3, as DNA: TGTGCCAGCAGCTTAGGGGTGCGGGAAGGTATATATGAGCAGTTCTTC. Translating it yields CASSLGVREGIYEQFF.

CDR3 sequence: CASSLGAGTGTYNEQFF. The CDR3 nucleotides read TGTGCCAGCAGCTTAGGGGCCGGGACAGGGACCTACAATGAGCAGTTCTTC. V and J are TRBV7-6 and TRBJ2-1; TRBD1 agrees at 9 bases. Germline assignment: CDR1 SGHVS and CDR2 FNYEAQ. The CDR3 consists of 17 residues. The ends lost 1 base at V and 2 bases at J; junction bases unmatched: 6.